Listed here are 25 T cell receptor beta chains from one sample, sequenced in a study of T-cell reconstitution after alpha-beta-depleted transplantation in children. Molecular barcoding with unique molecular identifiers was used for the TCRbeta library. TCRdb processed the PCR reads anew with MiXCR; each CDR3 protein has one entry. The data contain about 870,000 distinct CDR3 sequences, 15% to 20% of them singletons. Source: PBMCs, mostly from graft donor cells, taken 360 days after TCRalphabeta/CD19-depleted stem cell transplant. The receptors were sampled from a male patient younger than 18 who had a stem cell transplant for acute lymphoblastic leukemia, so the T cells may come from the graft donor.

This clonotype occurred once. The CDR3 bases are TGTGCCAGCAGTGCGACCTGGGGGGAGCAGTTCTTC. Translated: CASSATWGEQFF. This chain links TRBV2 with TRBJ2-1; D may correspond to TRBD1 or TRBD2 (5 bases each). CDR1 and CDR2 (germline): SNHLY, FYNNEI. The CDR3 consists of 12 residues. V shed 4 bases and J shed 10 bases, with 11 bases lying between them.

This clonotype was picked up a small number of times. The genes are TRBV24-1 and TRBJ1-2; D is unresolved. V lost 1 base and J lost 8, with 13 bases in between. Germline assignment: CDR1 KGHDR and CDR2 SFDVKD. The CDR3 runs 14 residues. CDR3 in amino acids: CATSDFADTSGYTF. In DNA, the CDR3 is TGTGCCACCAGTGATTTCGCTGATACCTCGGGCTACACCTTC.

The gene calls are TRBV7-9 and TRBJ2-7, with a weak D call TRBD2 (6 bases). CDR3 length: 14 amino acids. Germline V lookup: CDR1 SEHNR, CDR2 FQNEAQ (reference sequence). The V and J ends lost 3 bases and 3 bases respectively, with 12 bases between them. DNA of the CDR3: TGTGCCAGCAGCTTGATAGCGGAGAGCTACGAGCAGTACTTC. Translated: CASSLIAESYEQYF.

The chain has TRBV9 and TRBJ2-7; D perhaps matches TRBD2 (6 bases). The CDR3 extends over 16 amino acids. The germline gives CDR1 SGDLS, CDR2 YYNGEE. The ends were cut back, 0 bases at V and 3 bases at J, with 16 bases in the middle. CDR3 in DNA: TGTGCCAGCAGCGTAGGTCCGGAAAGCGGGTACTACGAGCAGTACTTC. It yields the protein CASSVGPESGYYEQYF.

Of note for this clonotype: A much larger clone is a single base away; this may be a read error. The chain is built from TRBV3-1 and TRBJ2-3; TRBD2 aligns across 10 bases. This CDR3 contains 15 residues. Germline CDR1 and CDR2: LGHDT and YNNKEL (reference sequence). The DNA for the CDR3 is TGTGCCAGCAGCCAATCTAGCGGGAGCCCAGATACGCACTATTTT. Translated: CASSQSSGSPDTHYF.

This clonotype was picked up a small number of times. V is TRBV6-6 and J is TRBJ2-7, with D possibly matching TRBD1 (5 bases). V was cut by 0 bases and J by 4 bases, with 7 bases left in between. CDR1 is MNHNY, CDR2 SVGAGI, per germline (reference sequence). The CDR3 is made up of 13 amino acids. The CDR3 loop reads CASSYSTEYEQYF. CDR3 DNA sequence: TGTGCCAGCAGTTACTCGACAGAGTACGAGCAGTACTTC.

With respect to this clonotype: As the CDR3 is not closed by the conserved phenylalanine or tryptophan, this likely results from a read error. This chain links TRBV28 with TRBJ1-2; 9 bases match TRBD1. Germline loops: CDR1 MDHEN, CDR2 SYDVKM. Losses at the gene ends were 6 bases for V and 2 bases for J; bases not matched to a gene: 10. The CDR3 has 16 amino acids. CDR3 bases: TGTGCCAGCAGCGAAACAGGGGGCCCTTCGAACTATGGCTACACCTAC. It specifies CASSETGGPSNYGYTY.

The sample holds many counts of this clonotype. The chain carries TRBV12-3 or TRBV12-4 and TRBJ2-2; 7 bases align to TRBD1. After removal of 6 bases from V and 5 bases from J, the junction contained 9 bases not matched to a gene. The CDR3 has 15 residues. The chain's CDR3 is CASRRDSHRTGELFF. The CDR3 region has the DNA TGTGCCAGCAGGAGGGACAGCCACAGGACCGGGGAGCTGTTTTTT.

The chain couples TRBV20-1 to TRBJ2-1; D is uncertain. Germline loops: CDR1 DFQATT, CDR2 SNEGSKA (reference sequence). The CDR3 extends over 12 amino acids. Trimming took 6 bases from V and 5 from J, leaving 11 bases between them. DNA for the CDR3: TGCAGTGCATTGAAGGCTCACAATGAGCAGTTCTTC. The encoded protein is CSALKAHNEQFF.

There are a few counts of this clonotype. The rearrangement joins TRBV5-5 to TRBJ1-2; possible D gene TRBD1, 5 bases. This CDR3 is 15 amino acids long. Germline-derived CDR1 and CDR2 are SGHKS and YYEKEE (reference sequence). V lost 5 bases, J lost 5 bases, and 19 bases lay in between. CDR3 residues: CASSWGLPGLYGYTF. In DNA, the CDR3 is TGTGCCAGCAGTTGGGGCCTCCCGGGGTTGTATGGCTACACCTTC.

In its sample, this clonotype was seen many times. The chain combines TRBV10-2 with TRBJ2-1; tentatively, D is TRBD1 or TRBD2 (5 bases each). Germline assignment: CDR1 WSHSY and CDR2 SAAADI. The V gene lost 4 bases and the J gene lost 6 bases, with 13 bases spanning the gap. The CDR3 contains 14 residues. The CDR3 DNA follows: TGCGCCAGCAGTGTCGAGTGGGGACCCAATGAGCAGTTCTTC. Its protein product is CASSVEWGPNEQFF.

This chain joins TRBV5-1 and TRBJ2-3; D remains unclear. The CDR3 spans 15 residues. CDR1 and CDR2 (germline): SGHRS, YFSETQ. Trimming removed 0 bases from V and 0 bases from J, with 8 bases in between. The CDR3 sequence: CASSLGILSTDTQYF. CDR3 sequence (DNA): TGCGCCAGCAGCTTGGGCATCCTGAGCACAGATACGCAGTATTTT.

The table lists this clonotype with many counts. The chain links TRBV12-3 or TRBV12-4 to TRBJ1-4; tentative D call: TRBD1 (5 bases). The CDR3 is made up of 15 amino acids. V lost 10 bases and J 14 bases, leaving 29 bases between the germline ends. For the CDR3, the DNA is TGTGCCACCCAGAAGGGGACGGTTTCCACCAAAACTCTGTTTTTT. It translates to CATQKGTVSTKTLFF.

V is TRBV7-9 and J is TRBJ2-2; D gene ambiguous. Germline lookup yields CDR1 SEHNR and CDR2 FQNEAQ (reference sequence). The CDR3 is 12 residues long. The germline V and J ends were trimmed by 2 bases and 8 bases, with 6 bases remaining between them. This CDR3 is CASSLSRGELFF. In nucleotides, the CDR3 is TGTGCCAGCAGCTTATCTCGAGGGGAGCTGTTTTTT.

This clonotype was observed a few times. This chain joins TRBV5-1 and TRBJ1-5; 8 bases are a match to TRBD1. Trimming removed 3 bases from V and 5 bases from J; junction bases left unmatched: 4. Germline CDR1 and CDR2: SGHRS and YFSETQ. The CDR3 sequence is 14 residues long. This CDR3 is CASSYTGGDQPQHF. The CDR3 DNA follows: TGCGCCAGCAGCTATACAGGGGGAGATCAGCCCCAGCATTTT.

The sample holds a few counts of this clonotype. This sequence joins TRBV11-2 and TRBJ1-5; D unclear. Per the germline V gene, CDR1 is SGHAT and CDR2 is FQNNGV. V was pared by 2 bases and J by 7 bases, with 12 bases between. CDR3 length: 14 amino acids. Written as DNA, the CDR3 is TGTGCCAGCAGCTTAAAGGCCAAAGGGCAGCCCCAGCATTTT. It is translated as CASSLKAKGQPQHF. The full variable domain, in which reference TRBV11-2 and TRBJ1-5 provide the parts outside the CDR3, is EAGVAQSPRYKIIEKRQSVAFWCNPISGHATLYWYQQILGQGPKLLIQFQNNGVVDDSQLPKDRFSAERLKGVDSTLKIQPAKLEDSAVYLCASSLKAKGQPQHFGDGTRLSIL.

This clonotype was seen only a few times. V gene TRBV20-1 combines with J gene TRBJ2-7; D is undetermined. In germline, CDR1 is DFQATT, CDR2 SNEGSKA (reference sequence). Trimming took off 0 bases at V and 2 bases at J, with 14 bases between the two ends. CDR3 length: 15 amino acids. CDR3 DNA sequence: TGCAGTGCTAGAGATTCGGCAGGTCGAGCCTACGAGCAGTACTTC. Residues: CSARDSAGRAYEQYF.

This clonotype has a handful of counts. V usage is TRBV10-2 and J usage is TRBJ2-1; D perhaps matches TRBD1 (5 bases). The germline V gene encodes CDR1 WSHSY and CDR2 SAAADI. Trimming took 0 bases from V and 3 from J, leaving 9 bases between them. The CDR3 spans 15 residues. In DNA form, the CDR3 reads TGCGCCAGCAGTGAGTCGGATAGGGGCTACAATGAGCAGTTCTTC. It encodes CASSESDRGYNEQFF.

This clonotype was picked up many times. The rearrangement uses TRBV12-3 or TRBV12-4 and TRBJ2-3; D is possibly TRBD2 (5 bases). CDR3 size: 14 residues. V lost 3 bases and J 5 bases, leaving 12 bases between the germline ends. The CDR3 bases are TGTGCCAGCAGTTTTAGAGGGTTGCGAGATACGCAGTATTTT. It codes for CASSFRGLRDTQYF.

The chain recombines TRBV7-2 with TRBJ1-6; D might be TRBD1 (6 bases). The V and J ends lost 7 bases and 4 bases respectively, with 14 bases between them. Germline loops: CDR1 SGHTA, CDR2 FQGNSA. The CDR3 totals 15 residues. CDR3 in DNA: TGTGCCAGCACCTCGCGGGACAAATATAATTCACCCCTCCACTTT. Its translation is CASTSRDKYNSPLHF.

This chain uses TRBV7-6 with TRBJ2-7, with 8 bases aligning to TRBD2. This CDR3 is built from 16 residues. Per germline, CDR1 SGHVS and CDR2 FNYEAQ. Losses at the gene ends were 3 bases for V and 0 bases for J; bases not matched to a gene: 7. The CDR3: CASSFGTGGPSYEQYF. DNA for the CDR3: TGTGCCAGCAGCTTTGGGACGGGAGGGCCCTCCTACGAGCAGTACTTC.

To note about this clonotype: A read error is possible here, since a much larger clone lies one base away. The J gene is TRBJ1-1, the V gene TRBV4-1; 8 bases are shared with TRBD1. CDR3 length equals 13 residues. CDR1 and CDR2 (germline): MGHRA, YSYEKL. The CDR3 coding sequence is TGCTCCAGCAGGGACCAGGGGGCCACTGAAGCTTTCTTT. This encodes CSSRDQGATEAFF.

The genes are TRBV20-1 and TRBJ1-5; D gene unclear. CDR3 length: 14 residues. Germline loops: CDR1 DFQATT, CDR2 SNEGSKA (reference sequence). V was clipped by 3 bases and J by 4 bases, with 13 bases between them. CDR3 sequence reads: CSARTPERNQPQHF. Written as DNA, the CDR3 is TGCAGTGCTAGGACGCCCGAAAGAAATCAGCCCCAGCATTTT.

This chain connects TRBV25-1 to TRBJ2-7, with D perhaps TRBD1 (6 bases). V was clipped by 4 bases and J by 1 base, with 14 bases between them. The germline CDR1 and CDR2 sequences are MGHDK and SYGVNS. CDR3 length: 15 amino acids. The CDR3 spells CASSGRTGTSYEQYF. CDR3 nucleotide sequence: TGTGCCAGCAGTGGGCGGACGGGGACATCCTACGAGCAGTACTTC.

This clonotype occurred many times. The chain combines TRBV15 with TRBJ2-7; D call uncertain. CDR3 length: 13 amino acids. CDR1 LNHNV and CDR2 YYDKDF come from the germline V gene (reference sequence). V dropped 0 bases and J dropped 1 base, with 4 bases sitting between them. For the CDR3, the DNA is TGTGCCACCAGCAGAGACAGATCCTACGAGCAGTACTTC. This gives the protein CATSRDRSYEQYF.